A single sample gave rise to the 23 T cell receptor beta chains below, sequenced in a study of blood T cells in healthy people across ages. The authors ran a second PCR of 7 to 11 cycles using a sample-barcoded 5' primer and a J-beta primer mix. TCRdb re-derived calls from the 5' RACE reads in MiXCR, one entry per CDR3 protein. The sample has hundreds of thousands of distinct CDR3 sequences, roughly 48% seen once. The source material was blood. Receptors were obtained from a man older than 75 in good health.

The genes are TRBV7-8 and TRBJ2-3; 15 bases match TRBD2. The CDR3 contains 17 residues. Per the germline V gene, CDR1 is SGHVS and CDR2 is FQNEAQ. With V trimmed by 8 bases and J by 0 bases, 6 bases remained unmatched. The CDR3 coding sequence is TGTGCCAGCGGAAGGACTAGCGGGGGGGCAAGCACAGATACGCAGTATTTT. Its translation: CASGRTSGGASTDTQYF.

The V gene is TRBV20-1, the J gene TRBJ1-2, with 8 nucleotides matching TRBD1. The CDR3 is 14 residues long. In germline, CDR1 is DFQATT, CDR2 SNEGSKA (reference sequence). Germline trimming cut 0 bases from V and 2 bases from J; bases unmatched to any gene: 2. CDR3: CSARDQGANYGYTF. The CDR3 DNA reads TGCAGTGCTAGAGATCAGGGGGCAAACTATGGCTACACCTTC.

The chain links TRBV7-2 to TRBJ1-1; D is unclear. Germline assignment: CDR1 SGHTA and CDR2 FQGNSA. V was pared by 5 bases and J by 1 base, with 14 bases between. The CDR3 is 15 residues long. CDR3 loop: CASSPNGLTNTEAFF. The CDR3 nucleotides are TGTGCCAGCAGCCCTAACGGACTGACGAACACTGAAGCTTTCTTT.

In this sample, this clonotype turned up a few times. The J gene is TRBJ1-5, the V gene TRBV12-3 or TRBV12-4; a possible D gene is TRBD1 (5 bases). This CDR3 spans 15 amino acids. V gave up 5 bases and J gave up 11 bases, with 22 bases separating them. For the CDR3, the DNA is TGTGCCAGCAGTACTCCGGGATTCATCCCGGGGGCCCAGCATTTT. Amino acids: CASSTPGFIPGAQHF.

V usage is TRBV9 and J usage is TRBJ2-1; TRBD2 aligns across 8 bases. Per germline, CDR1 SGDLS and CDR2 YYNGEE. Trimming at V came to 6 bases and at J to 10 bases, leaving 15 bases not matched to a gene. The CDR3 loop spans 15 amino acids. CDR3 sequence reads: CASTRSEGGGREQFF. The CDR3 DNA reads as TGTGCCAGCACTCGTAGTGAAGGCGGGGGGCGAGAGCAGTTCTTC.

This clonotype was seen a handful of times. CDR3 sequence reads: CASSRVTNNEQFF. The CDR3 DNA is TGCGCCAGCAGCAGAGTGACGAACAATGAGCAGTTCTTC. The V call is TRBV5-1, the J call TRBJ2-1; D gene ambiguous. CDR3 length equals 13 residues. Germline V gene sequence: CDR1 SGHRS, CDR2 YFSETQ. V lost 4 bases and J 5 bases, leaving 10 bases between the germline ends.

This chain links TRBV20-1 with TRBJ1-4, with a weak D call TRBD1 (5 bases). This CDR3 comprises 13 residues. Trimming removed 7 bases at V and 5 bases at J, with 14 bases between. Germline V CDR1 and CDR2: DFQATT, SNEGSKA (reference sequence). In DNA, the CDR3 is TGCAGTGAGGGTGACTGGGGCAATGAAAAACTGTTTTTT. Translated: CSEGDWGNEKLFF.

The V gene is TRBV24-1, the J gene TRBJ1-1; D unresolved. The length of the CDR3 is 12 residues. CDR1 and CDR2 from the germline V gene are KGHDR and SFDVKD. Trimming left V 6 bases short and J 1 base short, with 5 bases between. Written as DNA, the CDR3 is TGTGCCACCAGTAACCCGAACACTGAAGCTTTCTTT. Translation gives CATSNPNTEAFF.

CDR3 sequence reads: CASSQGSIPRQTQYF. The CDR3 DNA sequence: TGTGCCAGCAGCCAAGGGTCTATCCCCCGGCAGACCCAGTACTTC. This chain uses TRBV3-1 with TRBJ2-5; D not certain. This CDR3 is built from 15 residues. The germline V gene encodes CDR1 LGHDT and CDR2 YNNKEL (reference sequence). The V end lost 1 base, the J end lost 6 bases, and 15 bases lay between the germline ends.

This chain connects TRBV12-3 or TRBV12-4 to TRBJ2-1, with 14 bases that match TRBD2. Trimming took 6 bases from V and 9 from J; bases not matched to a gene: 4. The CDR3 length is 14 residues. In DNA, the CDR3 is TGTGCCAGCAGACGGACTAGCGGGAGGATTGAGCAGTTCTTC. Translated, it gives CASRRTSGRIEQFF.

This sequence joins TRBV30 and TRBJ2-1, with D uncertain. This CDR3 spans 11 amino acids. V gave up 0 bases and J gave up 8 bases, with 5 bases separating them. CDR1 is GTSNPN, CDR2 SVGIG, per germline (reference sequence). CDR3 loop: CAWSVRHEQFF. The DNA for the CDR3 is TGTGCCTGGAGTGTACGACATGAGCAGTTCTTC.

The chain uses TRBV6-2 or TRBV6-3 and TRBJ1-2; 7 nucleotides align to TRBD1. The CDR3 length is 11 residues. CDR1 is MNHEY, CDR2 SVGEGT, per germline. The J segment lost 7 bases and the V segment lost 9 bases, leaving 5 bases of the junction unmatched. CDR3 DNA sequence: TGTGCCAGTGCGGGACAGAGTGGCTACACCTTC. It codes for CASAGQSGYTF.

The rearrangement joins TRBV10-1 to TRBJ2-5; weak D call: TRBD1 (6 bases). Trimming stripped 3 bases from V and 1 base from J, with 12 bases between. The CDR3 runs 15 residues. CDR1 and CDR2 (germline): WNHNN, SYGVQD (reference sequence). The CDR3 protein is CASSDSRGVQETQYF. The CDR3 DNA reads TGCGCCAGCAGTGATTCCAGGGGCGTCCAAGAGACCCAGTACTTC.

V gene TRBV5-1 combines with J gene TRBJ1-1; TRBD1 is a possible D gene (5 bases). This CDR3 contains 12 residues. Germline V gene sequence: CDR1 SGHRS, CDR2 YFSETQ. V lost 3 bases and J 4 bases, leaving 7 bases between the germline ends. Here the CDR3 DNA reads TGCGCCAGCAGCTGGGACGGCACTGAAGCTTTCTTT. Amino acids: CASSWDGTEAFF. Supplemented by reference TRBV5-1 and TRBJ1-1, the full variable domain reads KAGVTQTPRYLIKTRGQQVTLSCSPISGHRSVSWYQQTPGQGLQFLFEYFSETQRNKGNFPGRFSGRQFSNSRSEMNVSTLELGDSALYLCASSWDGTEAFFGQGTRLTVV.

The chain employs TRBV4-2 and TRBJ2-7; the D is unclear. This CDR3 is built from 15 residues. The V end was cut by 0 bases, the J end by 0 bases, with 9 bases between. The germline V gene has CDR1 LGHNA and CDR2 YNFKEQ. CDR3 sequence: CASSQDQLTSYEQYF. The CDR3, as DNA: TGTGCCAGCAGCCAAGATCAACTGACCTCCTACGAGCAGTACTTC.

In nucleotides, the CDR3 is TGCAGTGCCCCCGCCGGGACAGGGGGGAATACGCAGTATTTT. This gives the protein CSAPAGTGGNTQYF. The chain joins TRBV20-1 to TRBJ2-3; 11 bases are shared with TRBD1. This CDR3 has 14 residues. With V trimmed by 6 bases and J by 7 bases, 9 bases remained unmatched. Germline loops: CDR1 DFQATT, CDR2 SNEGSKA (reference sequence).

The CDR3: CASSIFQMGRAETQYF. The CDR3 DNA reads TGTGCCAGCAGTATATTCCAAATGGGGCGGGCAGAGACCCAGTACTTC. The chain uses TRBV7-2 and TRBJ2-5; TRBD1 or TRBD2 may be the D gene (5 bases each). Germline V CDR1 and CDR2: SGHTA, FQGNSA. Trimming stripped 6 bases from V and 4 bases from J, with 21 bases between. The CDR3 consists of 16 residues.

The rearrangement uses TRBV28 and TRBJ2-3; 10 bases agree with TRBD2. V shed 5 bases, J shed 2 bases, and the junction held 7 bases outside the gene matches. The germline V gene encodes CDR1 MDHEN and CDR2 SYDVKM. CDR3 length equals 16 residues. DNA for the CDR3: TGTGCCAGCAGTCCTCTACTAGCGGGACCCACAGATACGCAGTATTTT. It encodes CASSPLLAGPTDTQYF.

The chain uses TRBV4-3 and TRBJ1-2; the D is unclear. There are 13 residues in the CDR3. CDR1 is LGHNA and CDR2 is YSLEER in the germline V gene. V lost 3 bases, J lost 3 bases, and 8 bases lay in between. The CDR3 is CASSHQEYYGYTF. Here the CDR3 DNA reads TGCGCCAGCAGCCACCAGGAGTACTATGGCTACACCTTC.

The V call is TRBV29-1, the J call TRBJ1-2, with D hard to call. Trimming shortened V by 3 bases and J by 10 bases, and 24 bases separated the two germline ends. Germline CDR1 reads SQVTM; CDR2 reads ANQGSEA. The CDR3 contains 15 residues. CDR3 in amino acids: CSVDPDEVGVGHYTF. For the CDR3, the DNA is TGCAGCGTTGACCCGGACGAGGTCGGCGTCGGTCACTACACCTTC.

V usage is TRBV6-5 and J usage is TRBJ2-1; the D is unclear. The CDR3 totals 15 residues. The V end was cut by 0 bases, the J end by 12 bases, with 18 bases between. Per the germline V gene, CDR1 is MNHEY and CDR2 is SVGAGI. Here the CDR3 DNA reads TGTGCCAGCAGTTACTCGAGACGGAACACAGATACGCAGTTCTTC. It is translated as CASSYSRRNTDTQFF.

The table lists this clonotype with many counts. This chain joins TRBV6-5 and TRBJ2-7; a possible D gene is TRBD1 (5 bases). The ends were cut back, 2 bases at V and 5 bases at J, with 16 bases in the middle. Per germline, CDR1 MNHEY and CDR2 SVGAGI. The CDR3 spans 15 residues. CDR3 coding DNA: TGTGCCAGCAGTTACACCTATGCCTGGGGCCACGAGCAGTACTTC. Protein sequence: CASSYTYAWGHEQYF.

The V gene is TRBV12-3 or TRBV12-4, the J gene TRBJ2-1; 9 positions agree with TRBD2. The ends lost 3 bases at V and 6 bases at J; junction bases unmatched: 12. CDR3 length: 17 residues. In DNA form, the CDR3 reads TGTGCCAGCAGTTTTCAGAGCTTGGGGACTAGCAGCAATGAGCAGTTCTTC. This sequence encodes CASSFQSLGTSSNEQFF.